Following are 9 T cell receptor beta chains from one sample sequenced in a study of OX40 agonist ivuxolimab in advanced cancers. Libraries were prepared by immunoSEQ multiplex PCR; TCRdb keeps only in-frame clonotypes and omits some of them. The sample consists of 70,000 to 80,000 clones, more than 75% of them appearing once. The sample in question was CD4+ or CD8+ T cells sorted from blood, obtained in a trial of the OX40 agonist ivuxolimab. Receptor source: an adult with an advanced solid tumor such as melanoma, head and neck, liver or kidney cancer.

In regard to this clone: The junction differs from germline at one of its ends, possibly a read error. The J gene is TRBJ2-2, the V gene TRBV9; 8 bases map to TRBD1. The CDR3 extends over 15 amino acids. From germline, CDR1 is SGDLS and CDR2 YYNGEE. The CDR3 DNA sequence: TGTGCCAGCAGCGAGGACAGGGCGAATACCGGGGAGCTGTTTTTT. Translating gives CASSEDRANTGELFF.

The V call is TRBV7-3, the J call TRBJ2-2; 14 nucleotides match TRBD2. This CDR3 is built from 17 residues. V trimming: 5 bases; J trimming: 4 bases; junction bases outside the gene matches: 6. The germline gives CDR1 SGHTA, CDR2 FQGTGA. CDR3 in DNA: TGTGCCAGCAGCCCCCGGGGACTAGCGGGAGCCACCGGGGAGCTGTTTTTT. Its translation: CASSPRGLAGATGELFF.

This chain links TRBV7-3 with TRBJ1-6, with D tentatively TRBD1 (6 bases). The CDR3 length is 16 residues. The V end lost 2 bases, the J end lost 6 bases, and 14 bases lay between the germline ends. CDR1 SGHTA and CDR2 FQGTGA come from the germline V gene. Written as DNA, the CDR3 is TGTGCCAGCAGCTTACTGGGGGCGGGCGGTAATTCACCCCTCCACTTT. The encoded protein is CASSLLGAGGNSPLHF.

V and J are TRBV18 and TRBJ2-3, with D uncertain. This CDR3 is built from 10 residues. V lost 6 bases and J 5 bases, leaving 3 bases between the germline ends. Germline V CDR1 and CDR2: KGHSH, LQKENI. CDR3: CASSQDTQYF. The CDR3, as DNA: TGTGCCAGCTCGCAAGATACGCAGTATTTT.

The chain links TRBV19 to TRBJ1-1; a possible D gene is TRBD1 (6 bases). Trimming removed 3 bases from V and 4 bases from J, with 12 bases in between. The CDR3 runs to 14 residues. Germline-derived CDR1 and CDR2 are LNHDA and SQIVND (reference sequence). CDR3 in amino acids: CASSIRGQVTEAFF. The CDR3 coding sequence is TGTGCCAGTAGTATCCGGGGGCAGGTCACTGAAGCTTTCTTT.

The chain employs TRBV28 and TRBJ2-3; 9 nucleotides match TRBD1. The junction had 7 bases not matched to a gene; V was cut back by 5 bases and J by 1 base. Per the germline V gene, CDR1 is MDHEN and CDR2 is SYDVKM. CDR3 length: 16 amino acids. The CDR3 here is CASSKGQGTRTDTQYF. In DNA, the CDR3 is TGTGCCAGCAGTAAGGGACAGGGAACCCGCACAGATACGCAGTATTTT.

This chain joins TRBV22-1 and TRBJ2-6. TRBV22-1 is tagged as a pseudogene. The CDR3 loop spans 17 amino acids. The CDR3 is CPGRCIREQSRANVLTF. Written as DNA, the CDR3 is TGTCCTGGGAGGTGCATCCGCGAACAAAGTCGGGCCAACGTCCTGACTTTC.

The V call is TRBV23-1, the J call TRBJ2-1; TRBD2 is a possible D gene (6 bases). TRBV23-1 has ORF status, its function being uncertain. V lost 8 bases and J 3 bases, leaving 20 bases between the germline ends. The CDR3 extends over 16 amino acids. The CDR3: CASPRYREKVYNEQFF. CDR3 nucleotides: TGCGCCAGCCCGCGATATCGGGAGAAAGTCTACAATGAGCAGTTCTTC.

The J gene is TRBJ2-1, the V gene TRBV19; 10 bases are shared with TRBD1. CDR1 and CDR2 from the germline V gene are LNHDA and SQIVND (reference sequence). V trimming: 2 bases; J trimming: 2 bases; junction bases outside the gene matches: 3. The CDR3 is made up of 16 amino acids. The CDR3 bases are TGTGCCAGTAGTATATCCGGGACAGGGGCCTACAATGAGCAGTTCTTC. It encodes CASSISGTGAYNEQFF. Based on the CDR3 plus reference TRBV19 and TRBJ2-1, the full variable domain is DGGITQSPKYLFRKEGQNVTLSCEQNLNHDAMYWYRQDPGQGLRLIYYSQIVNDFQKGDIAEGYSVSREKKESFPLTVTSAQKNPTAFYLCASSISGTGAYNEQFFGPGTRLTVL.